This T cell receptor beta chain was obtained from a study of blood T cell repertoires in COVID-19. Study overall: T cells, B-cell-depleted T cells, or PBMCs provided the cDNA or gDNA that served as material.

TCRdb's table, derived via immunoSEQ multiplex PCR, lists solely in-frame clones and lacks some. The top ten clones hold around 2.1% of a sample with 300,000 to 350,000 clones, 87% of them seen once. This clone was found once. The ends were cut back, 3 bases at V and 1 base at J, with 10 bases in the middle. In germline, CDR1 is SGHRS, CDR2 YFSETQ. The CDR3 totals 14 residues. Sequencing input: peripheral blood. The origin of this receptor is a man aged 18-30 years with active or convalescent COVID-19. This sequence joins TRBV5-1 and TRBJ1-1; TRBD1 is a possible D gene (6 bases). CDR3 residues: CASSWTVGNTEAFF. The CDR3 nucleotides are TGCGCCAGCAGCTGGACAGTGGGGAACACTGAAGCTTTCTTT.